The rows below give T cell receptor beta chains drawn from one sample of a study of control samples from healthy donors and cancer patients. The assay was immunoSEQ multiplex PCR, and TCRdb's table has in-frame clones only and misses some. The profile shows fewer than 65,000 clones, over 70% of them singletons. The specimen sequenced was blood. The receptors derive from a man between 70 and 80 years old in good health. Both conserved end residues are part of each CDR3. The order of the fields is CDR3 DNA, CDR3 protein, J gene, clone size, V gene, D gene. A D gene is named only where the DNA matches it firmly. Clone size, where shown, is once, few, many, or a class for clones that have expanded.

cdr3_nt: TGTGCCAGCAGCTTAGCGGGAGACGTTAATGAGCAGTTCTTC; cdr3_aa: CASSLAGDVNEQFF; j_call: TRBJ2-1; clone_size: -; v_call: TRBV7-8; d_call: -
cdr3_nt: TGTGCCACCAGTGATAGCAGTCCGGGACAGGGGGCGAACACCGGGGAGCTGTTTTTT; cdr3_aa: CATSDSSPGQGANTGELFF; j_call: TRBJ2-2; clone_size: -; v_call: TRBV24-1; d_call: TRBD1
cdr3_nt: TGTGCCAGTAGTCTGGAGGGGGCGCTAAACATTCAGTACTTC; cdr3_aa: CASSLEGALNIQYF; j_call: TRBJ2-4; clone_size: -; v_call: TRBV19; d_call: -
cdr3_nt: TGTGCCAGTCGGGGGGTTAATGAAAAACTGTTTTTT; cdr3_aa: CASRGVNEKLFF; j_call: TRBJ1-4; clone_size: -; v_call: TRBV6-5; d_call: -
cdr3_nt: TGTGCCACCAGCAGAGCAGTGCAAGAGACCCAGTACTTC; cdr3_aa: CATSRAVQETQYF; j_call: TRBJ2-5; clone_size: few; v_call: TRBV15; d_call: -
cdr3_nt: TGTGCCAGCAGCTTGGCCCTCGGGGGTTCGGGTGAAAAACTGTTTTTT; cdr3_aa: CASSLALGGSGEKLFF; j_call: TRBJ1-4; clone_size: -; v_call: TRBV5-6; d_call: -
cdr3_nt: TGTGCCAGCTCGTACGACTCCTATAATTCACCCCTCCACTTT; cdr3_aa: CASSYDSYNSPLHF; j_call: TRBJ1-6; clone_size: -; v_call: TRBV5-8; d_call: -
cdr3_nt: TGTGCCAGCAACAGCTACATGAACACTGAAGCTTTCTTT; cdr3_aa: CASNSYMNTEAFF; j_call: TRBJ1-1; clone_size: once; v_call: TRBV2; d_call: -
cdr3_nt: TGTGCCACCAGCAGGGGCAGGGTAGGCGGCTACACCTTC; cdr3_aa: CATSRGRVGGYTF; j_call: TRBJ1-2; clone_size: once; v_call: TRBV15; d_call: -
cdr3_nt: TGTGCCAGCAGACGGGCCGCCACAGATACGCAGTATTTT; cdr3_aa: CASRRAATDTQYF; j_call: TRBJ2-3; clone_size: -; v_call: TRBV5-6; d_call: -
cdr3_nt: TGTGCCAGCAGCCAAGATGTGGGTAGTGTACGGGAGCTGTTTTTT; cdr3_aa: CASSQDVGSVRELFF; j_call: TRBJ2-2; clone_size: few; v_call: TRBV4-2; d_call: -
cdr3_nt: TGTGCCAGCAGGCAGGGGACCCCAAACCTTTACACAGATACGCAGTATTTT; cdr3_aa: CASRQGTPNLYTDTQYF; j_call: TRBJ2-3; clone_size: -; v_call: TRBV13; d_call: -
cdr3_nt: TGTGCCAGCAGTTTATCGGGCCGTAACTATGGCTACACCTTC; cdr3_aa: CASSLSGRNYGYTF; j_call: TRBJ1-2; clone_size: -; v_call: TRBV28; d_call: -
cdr3_nt: TGTGCCAGCAGCTCCTCAGGTGGAAACACCATATATTTT; cdr3_aa: CASSSSGGNTIYF; j_call: TRBJ1-3; clone_size: -; v_call: TRBV7-2; d_call: -
cdr3_nt: TGTGCCAGCAGCTTATTCGCAGGGAGCTCTGGAAACACCATATATTTT; cdr3_aa: CASSLFAGSSGNTIYF; j_call: TRBJ1-3; clone_size: -; v_call: TRBV5-6; d_call: -
cdr3_nt: TGTGCCTGGAGTCGTGGGCTAGCGGCTAACAATGAGCAGTTCTTC; cdr3_aa: CAWSRGLAANNEQFF; j_call: TRBJ2-1; clone_size: -; v_call: TRBV30; d_call: TRBD2
cdr3_nt: TGTGCCAGTAGCTGGGACAGGGAAGATACGCAGTATTTT; cdr3_aa: CASSWDREDTQYF; j_call: TRBJ2-3; clone_size: -; v_call: TRBV19; d_call: TRBD1
cdr3_nt: TGTGCCAGCAGCGTAGGGGACGGGAGCTCAGGGACCCAGTACTTC; cdr3_aa: CASSVGDGSSGTQYF; j_call: TRBJ2-5; clone_size: -; v_call: TRBV9; d_call: -
cdr3_nt: TGTGCCAGCAGCGGACAGGGAAGGAACAATCAGCCCCAGCATTTT; cdr3_aa: CASSGQGRNNQPQHF; j_call: TRBJ1-5; clone_size: -; v_call: TRBV6-6; d_call: TRBD1
cdr3_nt: TGTGCCAGTAGTAGGGACTTCGGGGAGACCCAGTACTTC; cdr3_aa: CASSRDFGETQYF; j_call: TRBJ2-5; clone_size: -; v_call: TRBV19; d_call: -
cdr3_nt: TGTGCCAGTAGACGCGGTCTTTATAGCAATCAGCCCCAGCATTTT; cdr3_aa: CASRRGLYSNQPQHF; j_call: TRBJ1-5; clone_size: -; v_call: TRBV19; d_call: -
cdr3_nt: TGTGCCAGCAGCTTCGCCGGGAGAAGGGCGGAGACCCAGTACTTC; cdr3_aa: CASSFAGRRAETQYF; j_call: TRBJ2-5; clone_size: -; v_call: TRBV7-2; d_call: -
cdr3_nt: TGTGCCAGCAGCTACTACCGGGACAGCAATCAGCCCCAGCATTTT; cdr3_aa: CASSYYRDSNQPQHF; j_call: TRBJ1-5; clone_size: -; v_call: TRBV4-2; d_call: -
cdr3_nt: TGTGCCAGCAGCCCGGCGGGGTATGTCTATGGCTACACCTTC; cdr3_aa: CASSPAGYVYGYTF; j_call: TRBJ1-2; clone_size: -; v_call: TRBV14; d_call: -
cdr3_nt: TGTGCCAGCAGCTCCCCGGTGGGGCGGCAGTATTTT; cdr3_aa: CASSSPVGRQYF; j_call: TRBJ2-3; clone_size: -; v_call: TRBV7-2; d_call: -
cdr3_nt: TGTGCCATCAGCGGGGGACAGTACCCTGGCTACACCTTC; cdr3_aa: CAISGGQYPGYTF; j_call: TRBJ1-2; clone_size: -; v_call: TRBV10-3; d_call: TRBD1
cdr3_nt: TGTGCCAGCAGCGTAAGTCGGGGCCCTGAGAATACGCAGTATTTT; cdr3_aa: CASSVSRGPENTQYF; j_call: TRBJ2-3; clone_size: -; v_call: TRBV9; d_call: -
cdr3_nt: TGTGCCAGCAATAGGGACAGGGGAGTAAATCAGCCCCAGCATTTT; cdr3_aa: CASNRDRGVNQPQHF; j_call: TRBJ1-5; clone_size: few; v_call: TRBV2; d_call: TRBD1
cdr3_nt: TGTGCCAGCTCACCAAGGGACGGAGAGACCCAGTACTTC; cdr3_aa: CASSPRDGETQYF; j_call: TRBJ2-5; clone_size: -; v_call: TRBV18; d_call: -
cdr3_nt: TGTGCCAGCAGGAGACTTTCTAACTATGGCTACACCTTC; cdr3_aa: CASRRLSNYGYTF; j_call: TRBJ1-2; clone_size: -; v_call: TRBV11-2; d_call: -
cdr3_nt: TGCGCCAGCAGCCAAGACCTCATTTCGAGCTCCTACAATGAGCAGTTCTTC; cdr3_aa: CASSQDLISSSYNEQFF; j_call: TRBJ2-1; clone_size: -; v_call: TRBV4-1; d_call: -
cdr3_nt: TGTGCCAGCAGTTTGGTAGCGGGTCAATCCCAGGGGGAGACCCAGTACTTC; cdr3_aa: CASSLVAGQSQGETQYF; j_call: TRBJ2-5; clone_size: -; v_call: TRBV28; d_call: -
cdr3_nt: TGCGCCAGCAGCCCTGGGACAGTGGGCTCACCCCTCCACTTT; cdr3_aa: CASSPGTVGSPLHF; j_call: TRBJ1-6; clone_size: -; v_call: TRBV5-1; d_call: TRBD1
cdr3_nt: TGTGCCAGCAGCTTGGGGCCATCCAGCACCGGGGAGCTGTTTTTT; cdr3_aa: CASSLGPSSTGELFF; j_call: TRBJ2-2; clone_size: -; v_call: TRBV5-6; d_call: -
cdr3_nt: TGTGCCAGCAGCTTCAGTTCCAGGACCCTCCCCCTCCACTTT; cdr3_aa: CASSFSSRTLPLHF; j_call: TRBJ1-6; clone_size: -; v_call: TRBV11-2; d_call: -
cdr3_nt: TGTGCCAGCAGTGAACGGGGGACTGCCTATGGCTACACCTTC; cdr3_aa: CASSERGTAYGYTF; j_call: TRBJ1-2; clone_size: -; v_call: TRBV2; d_call: -
cdr3_nt: TGTGCCAGCAGCTACTGGAGCGGGGAGCTGTTTTTT; cdr3_aa: CASSYWSGELFF; j_call: TRBJ2-2; clone_size: -; v_call: TRBV6-2/TRBV6-3; d_call: -
cdr3_nt: TGTGCCAGTAGTACATTTACAGGGAGGTCATACTTT; cdr3_aa: CASSTFTGRSYF; j_call: TRBJ1-1; clone_size: -; v_call: TRBV19; d_call: -
cdr3_nt: TGTGCCAGCAGATATAGCGGGGGAGGTACTGAAGCTTTCTTT; cdr3_aa: CASRYSGGGTEAFF; j_call: TRBJ1-1; clone_size: few; v_call: TRBV7-9; d_call: -
cdr3_nt: TGTGCCAGCAGCGTAGCTACCCTCAATGAGCAGTTCTTC; cdr3_aa: CASSVATLNEQFF; j_call: TRBJ2-1; clone_size: -; v_call: TRBV9; d_call: -
cdr3_nt: TGTGCCAGCAGCGTCCGGGACAGGGGGCGAGGACGTAATTCACCCCTCCACTTT; cdr3_aa: CASSVRDRGRGRNSPLHF; j_call: TRBJ1-6; clone_size: -; v_call: TRBV9; d_call: TRBD1
cdr3_nt: TGTGCTAGTGGAACTCGGGGGAACACCGGACTAAAGCAGTACTTC; cdr3_aa: CASGTRGNTGLKQYF; j_call: TRBJ2-7; clone_size: -; v_call: TRBV12-5; d_call: -
cdr3_nt: TGTGCCAGTAAGGGTAGCGGGGGGGAGACCGGGGAGCTGTTTTTT; cdr3_aa: CASKGSGGETGELFF; j_call: TRBJ2-2; clone_size: few; v_call: TRBV19; d_call: TRBD2
cdr3_nt: TGTGCCAGCGCTCCCCCGACCGGAGCGAGCACAGATACGCAGTATTTT; cdr3_aa: CASAPPTGASTDTQYF; j_call: TRBJ2-3; clone_size: -; v_call: TRBV5-4; d_call: -
cdr3_nt: TGTGCCAGCACTCCCCGGCTAGCGGGATTGTTGAATGAGCAGTTCTTC; cdr3_aa: CASTPRLAGLLNEQFF; j_call: TRBJ2-1; clone_size: -; v_call: TRBV2; d_call: TRBD2
cdr3_nt: TGTGCCAGCAGTGTCGACGGCGGAACAAGCTCCTACGAGCAGTACTTC; cdr3_aa: CASSVDGGTSSYEQYF; j_call: TRBJ2-7; clone_size: -; v_call: TRBV6-6; d_call: -
cdr3_nt: TGTGCCTGGAGTGGACTAGCGAAATTTGAGACCCAGTACTTC; cdr3_aa: CAWSGLAKFETQYF; j_call: TRBJ2-5; clone_size: -; v_call: TRBV30; d_call: TRBD2
cdr3_nt: TGTGCCAGCAGGGGCGACAGGGTGGAGACTGAAGCTTTCTTT; cdr3_aa: CASRGDRVETEAFF; j_call: TRBJ1-1; clone_size: -; v_call: TRBV5-8; d_call: TRBD1
cdr3_nt: TGTGCCAGCAGCTCCGCGAACAGGGAGACAGATACGCAGTATTTT; cdr3_aa: CASSSANRETDTQYF; j_call: TRBJ2-3; clone_size: once; v_call: TRBV11-2; d_call: -
cdr3_nt: TGTGCCAGCTCACTTCAAGCGAACACCGGGGAGCTGTTTTTT; cdr3_aa: CASSLQANTGELFF; j_call: TRBJ2-2; clone_size: -; v_call: TRBV18; d_call: -
cdr3_nt: TGTGCCAGCAGCTTACACCGAGCGCGCGATGAGCAGTTCTTC; cdr3_aa: CASSLHRARDEQFF; j_call: TRBJ2-1; clone_size: -; v_call: TRBV5-5; d_call: -
cdr3_nt: TGTGCCAGCAGTATAGGGGGAGTCACCGGGGAGCTGTTTTTT; cdr3_aa: CASSIGGVTGELFF; j_call: TRBJ2-2; clone_size: -; v_call: TRBV28; d_call: -
cdr3_nt: TGTGCCAGCAGCGTAGGGTTAGGGGAAGCAGATACGCAGTATTTT; cdr3_aa: CASSVGLGEADTQYF; j_call: TRBJ2-3; clone_size: once; v_call: TRBV9; d_call: -
cdr3_nt: TGTGCCAGCAGTTTATCGAGAACAGGGCGGATGTATGGCTACACCTTC; cdr3_aa: CASSLSRTGRMYGYTF; j_call: TRBJ1-2; clone_size: -; v_call: TRBV27; d_call: -
cdr3_nt: TGTGCCAGCTCACCTAGCGGGGACAGTTATCAGCCCCAGCATTTT; cdr3_aa: CASSPSGDSYQPQHF; j_call: TRBJ1-5; clone_size: few; v_call: TRBV18; d_call: TRBD1